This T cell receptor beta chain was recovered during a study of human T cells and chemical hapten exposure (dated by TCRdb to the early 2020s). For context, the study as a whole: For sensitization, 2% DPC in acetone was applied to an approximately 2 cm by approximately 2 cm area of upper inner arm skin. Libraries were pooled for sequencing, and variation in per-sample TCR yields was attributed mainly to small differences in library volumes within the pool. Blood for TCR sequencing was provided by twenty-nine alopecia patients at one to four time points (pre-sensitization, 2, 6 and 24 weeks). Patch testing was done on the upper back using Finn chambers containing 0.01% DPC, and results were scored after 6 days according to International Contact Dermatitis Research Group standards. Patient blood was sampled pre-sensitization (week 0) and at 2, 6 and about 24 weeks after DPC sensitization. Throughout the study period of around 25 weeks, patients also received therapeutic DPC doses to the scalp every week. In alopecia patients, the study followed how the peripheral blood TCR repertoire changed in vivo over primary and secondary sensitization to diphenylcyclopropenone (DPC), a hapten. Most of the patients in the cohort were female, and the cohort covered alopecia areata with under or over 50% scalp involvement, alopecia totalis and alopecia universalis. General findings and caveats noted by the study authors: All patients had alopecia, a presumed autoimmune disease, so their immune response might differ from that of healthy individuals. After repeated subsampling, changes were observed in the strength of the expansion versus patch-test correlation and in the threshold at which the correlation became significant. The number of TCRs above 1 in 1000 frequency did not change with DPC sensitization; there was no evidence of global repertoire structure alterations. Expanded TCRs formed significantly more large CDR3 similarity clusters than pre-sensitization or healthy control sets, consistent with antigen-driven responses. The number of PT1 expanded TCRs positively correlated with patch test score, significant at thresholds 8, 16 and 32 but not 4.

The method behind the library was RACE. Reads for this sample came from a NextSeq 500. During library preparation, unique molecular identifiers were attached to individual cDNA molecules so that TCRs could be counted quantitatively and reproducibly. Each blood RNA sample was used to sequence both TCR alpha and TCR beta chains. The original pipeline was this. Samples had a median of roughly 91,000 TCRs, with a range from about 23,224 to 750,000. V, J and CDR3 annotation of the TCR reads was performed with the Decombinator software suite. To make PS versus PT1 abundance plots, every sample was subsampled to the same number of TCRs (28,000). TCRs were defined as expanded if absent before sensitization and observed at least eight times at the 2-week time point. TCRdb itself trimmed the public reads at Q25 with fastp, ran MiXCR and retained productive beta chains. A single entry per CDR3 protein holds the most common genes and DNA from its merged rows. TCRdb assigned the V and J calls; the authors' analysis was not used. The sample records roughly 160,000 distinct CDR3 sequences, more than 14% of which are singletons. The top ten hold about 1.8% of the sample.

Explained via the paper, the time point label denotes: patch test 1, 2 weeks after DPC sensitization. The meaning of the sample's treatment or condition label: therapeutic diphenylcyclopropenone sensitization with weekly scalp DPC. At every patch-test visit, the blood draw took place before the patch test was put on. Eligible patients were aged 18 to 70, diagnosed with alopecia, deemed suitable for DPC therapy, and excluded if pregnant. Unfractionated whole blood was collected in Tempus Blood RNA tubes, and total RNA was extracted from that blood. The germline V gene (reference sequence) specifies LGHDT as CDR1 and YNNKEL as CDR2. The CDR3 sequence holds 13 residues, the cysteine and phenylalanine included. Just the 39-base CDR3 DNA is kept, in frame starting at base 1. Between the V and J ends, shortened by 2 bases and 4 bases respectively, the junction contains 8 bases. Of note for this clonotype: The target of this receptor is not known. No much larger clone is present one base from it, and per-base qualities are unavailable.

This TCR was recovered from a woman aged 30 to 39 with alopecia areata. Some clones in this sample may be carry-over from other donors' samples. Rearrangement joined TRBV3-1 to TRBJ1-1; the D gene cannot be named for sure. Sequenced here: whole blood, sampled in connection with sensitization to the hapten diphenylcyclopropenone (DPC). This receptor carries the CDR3 CASSQFARTEAFF. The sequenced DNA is TGTGCCAGCAGCCAATTCGCTCGCACTGAAGCTTTCTTT.